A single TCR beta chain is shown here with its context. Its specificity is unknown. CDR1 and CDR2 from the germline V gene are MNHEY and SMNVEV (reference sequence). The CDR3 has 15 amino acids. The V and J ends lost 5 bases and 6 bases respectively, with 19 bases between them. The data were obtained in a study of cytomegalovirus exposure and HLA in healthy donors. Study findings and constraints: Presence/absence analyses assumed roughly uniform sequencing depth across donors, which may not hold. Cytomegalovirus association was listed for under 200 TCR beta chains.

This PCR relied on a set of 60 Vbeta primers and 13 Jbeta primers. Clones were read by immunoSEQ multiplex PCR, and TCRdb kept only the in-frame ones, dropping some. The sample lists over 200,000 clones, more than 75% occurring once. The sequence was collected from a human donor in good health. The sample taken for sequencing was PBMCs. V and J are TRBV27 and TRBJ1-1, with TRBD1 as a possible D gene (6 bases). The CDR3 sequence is CASSPRQVGRAEAFF. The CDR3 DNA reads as TGTGCCAGCAGTCCTAGACAGGTAGGGAGGGCTGAAGCTTTCTTT.